This T cell receptor (beta chain) was obtained from a study of T cells in Graves' hyperthyroidism and ophthalmopathy. Remarks on this clonotype: The final CDR3 position lacks the conserved phenylalanine or tryptophan, pointing to a likely read error.

RNA transcripts gave rise to amplified TCR beta CDR3 regions. First-round RT-PCR targeting the TCR CDR3 was performed with the HTBI primer set. Each CDR3 protein is one row after TCRdb ran MiXCR on the multiplex PCR reads. Of approximately 380,000 distinct CDR3 sequences in the sample, roughly an eighth are singletons; the top ten hold 25% to 30%. Trimming shortened V by 0 bases and J by 0 bases, and 6 bases separated the two germline ends. The CDR3 length is 15 residues. Germline CDR1 SGHRS, CDR2 YFSETQ. Source material: blood. The V and J genes are TRBV5-1 and TRBJ2-2; D remains ambiguous. The receptor comes from a man aged 50 or older with Graves' ophthalmopathy. CDR3 loop: CASSLVQTNTGELFS. CDR3 bases: TGCGCCAGCAGCTTGGTCCAAACGAACACCGGGGAGCTGTTTTCT.